One and the same sample provided the 22 T cell receptor beta chains below, sequenced in a study of blood T cell repertoires in COVID-19 (dated by TCRdb to 2020 to 2021). Receptor libraries were prepared by the immunoSEQ multiplex PCR assay. In its TCRdb copy, this immuneACCESS table keeps in-frame sequences only and misses some clones. Where compared with another copy, unresolved V genes explain less than half of these, and the others have no known cause. For this sample there are around 300,000 clones; around 90% appear just once. Of the sample, 1.7% falls within the top ten clones. The sample was PBMCs or T cells enriched from blood (not recorded which). These receptors all stem from a woman aged 40 to 49 who had recovered from COVID-19.

The chain couples TRBV4-2 to TRBJ2-3; 8 nucleotides match TRBD2. The length of the CDR3 is 16 residues. Germline V gene data show CDR1 as LGHNA and CDR2 as YNFKEQ. V dropped 3 bases and J dropped 3; count of bases not matched to a gene: 8. CDR3 DNA sequence: TGTGCCAGCAGCCAGACAAGTCGGGGGGGAACAGATACGCAGTATTTT. It codes for CASSQTSRGGTDTQYF.

On this clone: A read error may produce the germline difference seen at one junction end. The chain is built from TRBV30 and TRBJ2-1, with a possible D match to TRBD2 (6 bases). CDR1 and CDR2 from the germline V gene are GTSNPN and SVGIG (reference sequence). The CDR3 is made up of 14 amino acids. The CDR3 DNA is TGTGCCTGGAGTCGGGACTTAAATTACAATGAACAGTTCTTC. Amino acid sequence: CAWSRDLNYNEQFF.

This rearrangement joins TRBV11-2 to TRBJ1-2; maybe TRBD1 (6 bases). The CDR3 has 15 residues. Trimming shortened V by 3 bases and J by 2 bases, and 13 bases separated the two germline ends. The V gene's germline CDR1 is SGHAT and CDR2 FQNNGV. As DNA, the CDR3 is TGTGCCAGCAGCTTTACAGGGTTGGGGAACTATGGCTACACCTTC. It specifies CASSFTGLGNYGYTF.

V and J are TRBV7-2 and TRBJ1-5; 10 nucleotides line up with TRBD1. The CDR3 contains 16 residues. CDR1 is SGHTA and CDR2 is FQGNSA in the germline V gene. V shed 5 bases and J 2 bases; nucleotides not matched to a gene: 6. DNA for the CDR3: TGTGCCAGCAGCCCTGATGGGACAGGGGGCAATCAGCCCCAGCATTTT. Protein sequence: CASSPDGTGGNQPQHF.

J is TRBJ1-1 and V is TRBV6-2 or TRBV6-3; D might be TRBD1 (5 bases). Trimming shortened V by 4 bases and J by 5 bases, and 14 bases separated the two germline ends. Germline V gives CDR1 MNHEY, CDR2 SVGEGT. The CDR3 is 14 amino acids. The CDR3 DNA reads TGTGCCAGCAGTTTTTCCGGACAAGGGACTGAAGCTTTCTTT. This gives the protein CASSFSGQGTEAFF.

The chain employs TRBV6-5 and TRBJ1-2; D ambiguous. Trimming took 8 bases from V and 3 from J, leaving 16 bases between them. The CDR3 extends over 14 amino acids. CDR1 is MNHEY, CDR2 SVGAGI, per germline. This chain's CDR3 is CASGGPTGYYGYTF. The CDR3 DNA reads TGTGCCAGCGGAGGTCCTACGGGCTACTATGGCTACACCTTC.

V usage is TRBV19 and J usage is TRBJ2-2, with 11 bases matching TRBD1. The CDR3 is made up of 16 amino acids. V shed 6 bases, J shed 6 bases, and the junction held 9 bases outside the gene matches. Germline CDR1 reads LNHDA; CDR2 reads SQIVND (reference sequence). CDR3 residues: CASSTIRDRGSGELFF. In DNA form, the CDR3 reads TGTGCCAGTAGCACAATCCGGGACAGGGGGTCCGGGGAGCTGTTTTTT.

This clone was seen just once. V usage is TRBV30 and J usage is TRBJ2-7; the match to TRBD2 covers 8 bases. V shed 7 bases and J 0 bases; nucleotides not matched to a gene: 8. CDR3 length equals 14 residues. Germline V gene lookup returns CDR1 GTSNPN and CDR2 SVGIG (reference sequence). This chain's CDR3 is CASSAGGGSYEQYF. CDR3 nucleotides: TGTGCCTCTAGCGCGGGGGGAGGCTCCTACGAGCAGTACTTC.

The gene calls are TRBV30 and TRBJ2-1; 12 bases are shared with TRBD2. The CDR3 loop spans 18 amino acids. V shed 3 bases and J 6 bases; nucleotides not matched to a gene: 15. The germline V gene has CDR1 GTSNPN and CDR2 SVGIG (reference sequence). The CDR3 DNA is TGTGCCTGGAGCTTAAATCGGGCTAGCGGGGGGGTAGGCAATGAGCAGTTCTTC. Translation: CAWSLNRASGGVGNEQFF.

The chain recombines TRBV4-2 with TRBJ2-3; 8 bases match TRBD1. V was clipped by 2 bases and J by 3 bases; unmatched bases: 7. The germline V gene encodes CDR1 LGHNA and CDR2 YNFKEQ. This CDR3 spans 16 amino acids. The CDR3 nucleotides are TGTGCCAGCAGCCAACGAGGACAGGGCGGGACAGATACGCAGTATTTT. It encodes CASSQRGQGGTDTQYF.

The chain employs TRBV25-1 and TRBJ1-6; 7 bases match TRBD1. Germline CDR1 and CDR2: MGHDK and SYGVNS. The trim removed 0 bases at V and 12 bases at J, leaving 5 bases unmatched. The CDR3 totals 14 residues. Here the CDR3 reads CASSEYHRGGPLHF. CDR3 nucleotides: TGTGCCAGCAGTGAATATCACAGGGGAGGACCCCTCCACTTT.

V gene TRBV6-2 or TRBV6-3 combines with J gene TRBJ2-1; 12 bases match TRBD2. Germline V gene sequence: CDR1 MNHEY, CDR2 SVGEGT. The CDR3 is 14 amino acids. V lost 2 bases to trimming and J lost 9 bases; unmatched junction nucleotides: 2. The CDR3 DNA reads TGTGCCAGCAGTTACAGACTAGCGGGAGCTGAGCAGTTCTTC. Translation gives CASSYRLAGAEQFF.

This clone came up a few times. The DNA for the CDR3 is TGTGCCACCAGCAGAGAGCCGGGAGTCCTACAAGAGACCCAGTACTTC. It is translated as CATSREPGVLQETQYF. The chain uses TRBV15 and TRBJ2-5, with a possible D match to TRBD2 (6 bases). V lost 0 bases and J lost 2, with 13 bases in between. This CDR3 is 16 amino acids long. CDR1 is LNHNV, CDR2 YYDKDF, per germline (reference sequence).

This sequence joins TRBV4-1 and TRBJ1-2; TRBD1 aligns across 7 bases. The length of the CDR3 is 16 residues. Germline values: CDR1 MGHRA, CDR2 YSYEKL. Trimming at V came to 2 bases and at J to 2 bases, leaving 8 bases not matched to a gene. CDR3 sequence (DNA): TGCGCCAGCAGCCAACTCGGGACAGCATTAAACTATGGCTACACCTTC. Translated, it gives CASSQLGTALNYGYTF.

The rearrangement uses TRBV2 and TRBJ1-2; tentative D call: TRBD1 (6 bases). The germline gives CDR1 SNHLY, CDR2 FYNNEI. Trimming left V 4 bases short and J 3 bases short, with 9 bases between. The CDR3 loop spans 13 amino acids. The CDR3 loop reads CASSGDTHYGYTF. The CDR3 DNA sequence: TGTGCCAGCAGTGGGGACACCCACTATGGCTACACCTTC.

The chain has TRBV30 and TRBJ1-3; TRBD1 is a possible D gene (6 bases). The CDR3 is 14 amino acids. Germline lookup yields CDR1 GTSNPN and CDR2 SVGIG (reference sequence). V shed 0 bases and J shed 9 bases, with 15 bases lying between them. CDR3 loop: CAWSVSGHPSTIYF. CDR3 DNA: TGTGCCTGGAGTGTATCGGGACATCCGAGCACCATATATTTT.

The chain uses TRBV21-1 and TRBJ1-1; the D call TRBD1 from the table was never checked on the DNA. TRBV21-1 is a documented pseudogene. CDR3 size: 12 residues. CDR3: CASQGICAEAFF. Here the CDR3 DNA reads TGTGCCAGTCAGGGGATATGCGCTGAAGCTTTCTTT.

The V call is TRBV27, the J call TRBJ2-7; 7 bases map to TRBD2. The trim removed 6 bases at V and 4 bases at J, leaving 6 bases unmatched. Germline CDR1 and CDR2: MNHEY and SMNVEV (reference sequence). This CDR3 comprises 13 residues. The CDR3 is CASSWTSRYEQYF. The CDR3, as DNA: TGTGCCAGCAGCTGGACTAGTCGGTACGAGCAGTACTTC.

The table lists this clone with a few counts. The CDR3 DNA reads TGTGCCAGCAGTTTGTTTAGTCCAAATGAGCAGTTCTTC. Its translation: CASSLFSPNEQFF. The chain uses TRBV12-3 or TRBV12-4 and TRBJ2-1; no clear D. CDR3 size: 13 residues. The ends were cut back, 3 bases at V and 7 bases at J, with 10 bases in the middle.

Only one count was recorded for this clone. The chain is built from TRBV18 and TRBJ1-3, with D perhaps matching TRBD1 (6 bases). V was trimmed by 1 base and J by 0 bases, leaving 13 bases between them. Germline V lookup: CDR1 KGHSH, CDR2 LQKENI. The CDR3 consists of 17 residues. CDR3 protein: CASSPLGDTYSGNTIYF. The CDR3 DNA reads TGTGCCAGCTCACCACTGGGGGACACTTACTCTGGAAACACCATATATTTT.

The V gene is TRBV23-1, the J gene TRBJ1-2; D possibly corresponds to TRBD1 (6 bases). TRBV23-1 is noted as an ORF with a role that remains uncertain. CDR3 length: 17 amino acids. V lost 1 base to trimming and J lost 2 bases, with 17 bases between them. CDR3 DNA: TGCGCCAGCAGTCAATTCGGGGGGGGCGCCAGGAACTATGGCTACACCTTC. It specifies CASSQFGGGARNYGYTF.

This sequence joins TRBV19 and TRBJ2-6; tentative D call: TRBD2 (5 bases). Germline lookup yields CDR1 LNHDA and CDR2 SQIVND (reference sequence). This CDR3 has 17 residues. The germline V and J ends were trimmed by 5 bases and 0 bases, with 14 bases remaining between them. Here the CDR3 reads CASSRRTGSSGANVLTF. The CDR3 DNA is TGTGCCAGTAGTCGACGGACTGGAAGCTCTGGGGCCAACGTCCTGACTTTC.